This entry features one T cell receptor (beta chain) sequence. Its antigen is currently unknown. The entry originates in a study of response to subunit inactivated influenza vaccine. In TCRdb, the RT-PCR reads were re-called with MiXCR into one record per CDR3 protein. This sample carries about 700,000 distinct CDR3 sequences, around 14% of them seen once, and the ten largest clones take approximately 6.5%. Study results and limitations: There was a suggestion from the authors that each seasonal influenza vaccination recruits few new T cells.

Germline V gene data show CDR1 as KGHDR and CDR2 as SFDVKD. Between the trimmed V and J ends, which lost 3 bases and 4 bases, there was a span of 6 bases. CDR3 length: 12 residues. The input for sequencing was PBMCs from blood, taken about 14 days before vaccination. This receptor was obtained from a man aged 45-65 years who received an inactivated influenza vaccine. The chain recombines TRBV24-1 with TRBJ2-7; TRBD1 is a possible D gene (5 bases). The CDR3 sequence: CATSDGAYEQYF. CDR3 coding DNA: TGTGCCACCAGTGATGGGGCTTACGAGCAGTACTTC.